One and the same sample provided the 12 T cell receptor beta chains below, sequenced in a study of T-cell memory formation after mild COVID-19. TCRdb independently ran MiXCR on the 5' RACE reads; one entry per CDR3 protein. The table shows tens of thousands of distinct CDR3 sequences, with roughly 9.5% occurring only once. What was sequenced was PBMCs or a T cell subset sorted from them (not recorded which). The receptor source for this set is a man aged 18 to 30 who had mild COVID-19 (a few samples of this study predate the infection). Cell type and time point are not known.

This clonotype was recorded at least ten times. The J gene is TRBJ2-1, the V gene TRBV7-2; D not resolved. This CDR3 has 14 amino acids. CDR1 SGHTA and CDR2 FQGNSA come from the germline V gene. V was shortened by 3 bases and J by 0 bases, with 6 bases between the two germline ends. The chain's CDR3 is CASSFEASYNEQFF. The CDR3 DNA sequence: TGTGCCAGCAGCTTCGAAGCCTCCTACAATGAGCAGTTCTTC.

The rearrangement joins TRBV27 to TRBJ2-6; TRBD2 aligns across 11 bases. The V segment lost 5 bases and the J segment 0 bases; nucleotides outside the gene matches: 6. Germline lookup yields CDR1 MNHEY and CDR2 SMNVEV (reference sequence). The CDR3 extends over 18 amino acids. The DNA for the CDR3 is TGTGCCAGCAGTCCCAGACTAGCGGGGAGCTCTGGGGCCAACGTCCTGACTTTC. Amino acid sequence: CASSPRLAGSSGANVLTF.

This clonotype was counted between two and nine times. The chain has TRBV27 and TRBJ1-4; the D gene is possibly TRBD1 (6 bases). Trimming shortened V by 4 bases and J by 7 bases, and 13 bases separated the two germline ends. Per germline, CDR1 MNHEY and CDR2 SMNVEV (reference sequence). The CDR3 runs 14 residues. In nucleotides, the CDR3 is TGTGCCAGCAGTTCGGGGGCTTTGAGTGAAAAACTGTTTTTT. Its translation is CASSSGALSEKLFF. The complete variable domain, with remaining parts taken from reference TRBV27 and TRBJ1-4, reads EAQVTQNPRYLITVTGKKLTVTCSQNMNHEYMSWYRQDPGLGLRQIYYSMNVEVTDKGDVPEGYKVSRKEKRNFPLILESPSPNQTSLYFCASSSGALSEKLFFGSGTQLSVL.

This chain uses TRBV19 with TRBJ1-5, with TRBD1 matching over 7 bases. The CDR3 contains 14 residues. Germline CDR1 LNHDA, CDR2 SQIVND (reference sequence). V was pared by 6 bases and J by 2 bases, with 4 bases of the junction left unmatched. The CDR3 sequence: CASSGTAGNQPQHF. The CDR3 DNA follows: TGTGCCAGTAGCGGGACAGCGGGCAATCAGCCCCAGCATTTT.

This clonotype showed up many times. V is TRBV7-2 and J is TRBJ1-2; 7 positions match TRBD1. CDR3 length: 15 amino acids. Per germline, CDR1 SGHTA and CDR2 FQGNSA. The trim removed 5 bases at V and 3 bases at J, leaving 9 bases unmatched. This chain's CDR3 is CASSHVDRAHYGYTF. The CDR3 region has the DNA TGTGCCAGCAGCCACGTTGACAGGGCCCACTATGGCTACACCTTC.

A few counts support this clonotype. Germline and junction disagree at one end, which may indicate a read error. The chain recombines TRBV7-3 with TRBJ2-7, with 13 bases identical to TRBD2. The length of the CDR3 is 13 residues. Germline values: CDR1 SGHTA, CDR2 FQGTGA. CDR3 coding DNA: TGTGCCAGCAGCTCAGGGACTAGCGGGACCCACCACTTC. As protein: CASSSGTSGTHHF.

V is TRBV4-1 and J is TRBJ2-1, with D uncertain. The CDR3 consists of 15 residues. Looked up from germline, CDR1 is MGHRA and CDR2 is YSYEKL. V gave up 1 base and J gave up 2 bases, with 9 bases separating them. CDR3 nucleotide sequence: TGCGCCAGCAGCCAAGCCCTGGGCACCTACAATGAGCAGTTCTTC. Protein: CASSQALGTYNEQFF.

In its sample, this clonotype ranks as medium-sized. The V call is TRBV20-1, the J call TRBJ2-6, with D uncertain. CDR3 length: 13 residues. CDR1 is DFQATT and CDR2 is SNEGSKA in the germline V gene (reference sequence). Trimming left V 1 base short and J 0 bases short, with 1 base between. The CDR3 sequence is CSARVSGANVLTF. The DNA of the CDR3 is TGCAGTGCTAGAGTCTCTGGGGCCAACGTCCTGACTTTC.

This clonotype showed up just a few times. The V and J genes are TRBV6-5 and TRBJ2-7; D might be TRBD1 (6 bases). From germline, CDR1 is MNHEY and CDR2 SVGAGI. CDR3 length: 14 amino acids. V was clipped by 5 bases and J by 3 bases, with 14 bases between them. The CDR3 spells CASSPRDTRYEQYF. The CDR3 nucleotides read TGTGCCAGCAGTCCCCGGGACACTCGCTACGAGCAGTACTTC.

By its share, this clonotype is medium-sized. The gene calls are TRBV7-2 and TRBJ1-6; unclear D gene. Germline CDR1 and CDR2: SGHTA and FQGNSA. The V gene lost 7 bases and the J gene lost 7 bases, with 11 bases spanning the gap. The CDR3 runs to 13 residues. The CDR3: CASTLDGNSPLHF. The CDR3 DNA follows: TGTGCCAGCACCCTAGACGGAAATTCACCCCTCCACTTT.

This clonotype turned up a few times. This sequence joins TRBV18 and TRBJ2-1; 9 nucleotides line up with TRBD1. Germline-derived CDR1 and CDR2 are KGHSH and LQKENI. V gave up 5 bases and J gave up 9 bases; unmatched junction bases: 11. CDR3 length equals 15 residues. CDR3 nucleotide sequence: TGTGCCAGCTCAGAACGGACAGGGGATTTGGGTGAGCAGTTCTTC. Protein product: CASSERTGDLGEQFF.

Many counts were recorded for this clonotype. This chain connects TRBV5-1 to TRBJ2-3, with 11 bases aligning to TRBD2. This CDR3 region has 16 residues. In germline, CDR1 is SGHRS, CDR2 YFSETQ. V lost 0 bases to trimming and J lost 9 bases; unmatched junction nucleotides: 9. CDR3 amino acids: CASSLGSGGATETQYF. Written as DNA, the CDR3 is TGCGCCAGCAGCTTGGGTAGCGGGGGGGCAACGGAAACGCAGTATTTT.